This T cell receptor beta chain was profiled in a study of blood T cell repertoires in COVID-19. Study-wide context: Acute and convalescent COVID-19 specimens originated in the United States, Italy and Spain. T cells, B-cell-depleted T cells, or PBMCs supplied cDNA or gDNA.

There are 15 residues in the CDR3. V lost 4 bases and J 5 bases, leaving 19 bases between the germline ends. CDR1 and CDR2 from the germline V gene are SGDLS and YYNGEE. Authors' data handling: Amplification from reference gene primers served as the basis for estimated nucleated cell counts. Using immunoSEQ multiplex PCR, the repertoire was profiled, and TCRdb retains in-frame clones only, with some absent. V and J calls and clone size are those listed in that table; D and trimming were worked out from the DNA. The data show about 130,000 clones, just under 85% seen once. The chain couples TRBV9 to TRBJ2-7; D perhaps matches TRBD1 (6 bases). The sample consisted of peripheral blood. This sequence originates from a human donor in a cohort sampled during active COVID-19. CDR3 region: CASSRTGTTSHEQYF. Written as DNA, the CDR3 is TGTGCCAGCAGCCGGACCGGGACAACTTCCCACGAGCAGTACTTC. Combining the CDR3 with reference TRBV9 and TRBJ2-7 gives the whole variable domain DSGVTQTPKHLITATGQRVTLRCSPRSGDLSVYWYQQSLDQGLQFLIQYYNGEERAKGNILERFSAQQFPDLHSELNLSSLELGDSALYFCASSRTGTTSHEQYFGPGTRLTVT.